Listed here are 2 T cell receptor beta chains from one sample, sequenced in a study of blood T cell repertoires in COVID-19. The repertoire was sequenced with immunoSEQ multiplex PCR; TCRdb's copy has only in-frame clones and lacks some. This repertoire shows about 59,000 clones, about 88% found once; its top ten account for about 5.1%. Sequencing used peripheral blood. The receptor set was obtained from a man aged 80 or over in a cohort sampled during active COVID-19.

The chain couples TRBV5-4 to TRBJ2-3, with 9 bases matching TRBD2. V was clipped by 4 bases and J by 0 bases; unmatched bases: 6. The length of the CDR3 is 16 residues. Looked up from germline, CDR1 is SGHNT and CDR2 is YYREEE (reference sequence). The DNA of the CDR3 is TGTGCCAGCAGCCTAAGACTAGCGGCGAGCACAGATACGCAGTATTTT. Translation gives CASSLRLAASTDTQYF.

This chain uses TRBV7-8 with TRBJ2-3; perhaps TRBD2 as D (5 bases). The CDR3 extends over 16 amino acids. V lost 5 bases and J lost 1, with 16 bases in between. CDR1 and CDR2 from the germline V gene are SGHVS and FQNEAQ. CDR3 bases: TGTGCCAGCAGCCCGAGGGCCCAAACGGGCACAGATACGCAGTATTTT. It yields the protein CASSPRAQTGTDTQYF.